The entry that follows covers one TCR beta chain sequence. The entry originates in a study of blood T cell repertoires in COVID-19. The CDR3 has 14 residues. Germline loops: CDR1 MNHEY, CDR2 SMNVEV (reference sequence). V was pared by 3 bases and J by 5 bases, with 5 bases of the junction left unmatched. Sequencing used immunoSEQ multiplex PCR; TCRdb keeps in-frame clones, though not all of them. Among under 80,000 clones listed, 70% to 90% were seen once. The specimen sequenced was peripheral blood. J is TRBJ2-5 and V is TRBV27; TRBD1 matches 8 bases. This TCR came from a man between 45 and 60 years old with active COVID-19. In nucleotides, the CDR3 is TGTGCCAGCAGTTTCCAGGGGGCGCTGGAGACCCAGTACTTC. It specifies CASSFQGALETQYF.